A single sample gave rise to the 7 T cell receptor beta chains below, sequenced in a study of T cells in Graves' hyperthyroidism and ophthalmopathy (dated by TCRdb to 2018 to 2020). The protocol used for the library was multiplex PCR. Sequencing was performed on an Illumina HiSeq 2000. TCR beta CDR3 regions were amplified from RNA transcripts. A first-round RT-PCR of the TCR CDR3 used the HTBI primer set with the Qiagen OneStep RT-PCR kit. In TCRdb, the public reads were trimmed at Q25 with fastp and aligned with MiXCR, with productive beta chains retained. Identical CDR3 proteins give one entry, which carries the most common genes and DNA. This sample is represented by roughly 380,000 distinct CDR3 sequences; approximately 15% of them were singletons. The ten top clones hold around 21% of the sample. Sequenced input: blood. These receptors all stem from a man in his thirties or forties with Graves' hyperthyroidism that later progressed to Graves' ophthalmopathy.

The sample holds a few counts of this clonotype. This may be a read error, as it is one base from a much larger clone. In nucleotides, the CDR3 is TGTGCCAGCAGCCCCGACAGGGGGAACACCGGGGAGCTGTTTTTT. Amino acid sequence: CASSPDRGNTGELFF. The rearrangement uses TRBV7-9 and TRBJ2-2, with 8 bases matching TRBD1. Unmatched junction bases numbered 3, after V lost 5 bases and J lost 1 base. CDR1 and CDR2 from the germline V gene are SEHNR and FQNEAQ (reference sequence). The CDR3 is made up of 15 amino acids. The full variable domain, with the rest looked up from reference TRBV7-9 and TRBJ2-2, is DTGVSQNPRHKITKRGQNVTFRCDPISEHNRLYWYRQTLGQGPEFLTYFQNEAQLEKSRLLSDRFSAERPKGSFSTLEIQRTEQGDSAMYLCASSPDRGNTGELFFGEGSRLTVL.

The genes are TRBV2 and TRBJ2-5; D may be TRBD1 or TRBD2 (7 bases each). The ends were cut back, 2 bases at V and 7 bases at J, with 17 bases in the middle. From germline, CDR1 is SNHLY and CDR2 FYNNEI. The CDR3 totals 15 residues. This CDR3 reads CASSEPGAGGGTQYF. As DNA, the CDR3 is TGTGCCAGCAGTGAACCAGGCGCAGGGGGGGGGACCCAGTACTTC.

The rearrangement uses TRBV6-1 and TRBJ1-5, with 11 nucleotides matching TRBD1. Germline CDR1 and CDR2: MNHNS and SASEGT. Trimming took 3 bases from V and 7 from J; bases not matched to a gene: 8. CDR3 length: 16 amino acids. CDR3 residues: CASSDLGTGGRQPQHF. The CDR3 DNA is TGTGCCAGCAGTGACCTAGGGACAGGGGGGAGGCAGCCCCAGCATTTT.

There are many counts of this clonotype. CDR3 sequence: CASSLDRVGGYTF. DNA for the CDR3: TGTGCCAGCAGTCTAGACAGGGTGGGCGGCTACACCTTC. The chain employs TRBV6-1 and TRBJ1-2; 7 bases match TRBD1. CDR1 and CDR2 from the germline V gene are MNHNS and SASEGT. V lost 5 bases and J lost 8; bases outside the gene matches: 8. There are 13 residues in the CDR3.

This clonotype was detected ten times or more. The CDR3 DNA reads TGTGCCAGCAGCTTAGGCAGGGGGAATGGCTACACCTTC. It codes for CASSLGRGNGYTF. The chain carries TRBV7-9 and TRBJ1-2; 7 bases map to TRBD1. The germline V gene has CDR1 SEHNR and CDR2 FQNEAQ (reference sequence). The trim removed 1 base at V and 6 bases at J, leaving 2 bases unmatched. This CDR3 spans 13 amino acids. The full variable domain, with the rest looked up from reference TRBV7-9 and TRBJ1-2, is DTGVSQNPRHKITKRGQNVTFRCDPISEHNRLYWYRQTLGQGPEFLTYFQNEAQLEKSRLLSDRFSAERPKGSFSTLEIQRTEQGDSAMYLCASSLGRGNGYTFGSGTRLTVV.

This sequence joins TRBV5-1 and TRBJ2-5; D remains ambiguous. V lost 0 bases and J 1 base, leaving 10 bases between the germline ends. The CDR3 is 15 amino acids. CDR1 and CDR2 from the germline V gene are SGHRS and YFSETQ. CDR3 amino acids: CASSLGVRTQETQYF. DNA of the CDR3: TGCGCCAGCAGCTTGGGGGTCAGAACCCAAGAGACCCAGTACTTC.

The sample holds many counts of this clonotype. The rearrangement joins TRBV7-2 to TRBJ1-2, with 8 bases lining up with TRBD1. The CDR3 is 15 amino acids. Germline values: CDR1 SGHTA, CDR2 FQGNSA. Losses at the gene ends were 6 bases for V and 6 bases for J; bases not matched to a gene: 12. In DNA, the CDR3 is TGTGCCAGCAGAAAAGCGGGCGCAGGGGGCGATGGCTACACCTTC. Its translation: CASRKAGAGGDGYTF.